This T cell receptor beta chain was captured in a study of blood T cell repertoires in COVID-19. Sequenced by immunoSEQ multiplex PCR; TCRdb stores in-frame clones only, minus some. The sample consists of some 200,000 clones, 60% to 85% of them appearing once. Germline loops: CDR1 LNHDA, CDR2 SQIVND (reference sequence). The CDR3 is made up of 15 amino acids. Trimming took 6 bases from V and 6 from J, leaving 17 bases between them. This clonotype originated in a woman between 65 and 79 years old with acute or convalescent COVID-19. The chain is built from TRBV19 and TRBJ2-2, with D perhaps matching TRBD1 (6 bases). The source material was peripheral blood. CDR3 region: CASRPAGERSGELFF. In DNA form, the CDR3 reads TGTGCCAGTAGACCCGCAGGGGAAAGGTCCGGGGAGCTGTTTTTT.